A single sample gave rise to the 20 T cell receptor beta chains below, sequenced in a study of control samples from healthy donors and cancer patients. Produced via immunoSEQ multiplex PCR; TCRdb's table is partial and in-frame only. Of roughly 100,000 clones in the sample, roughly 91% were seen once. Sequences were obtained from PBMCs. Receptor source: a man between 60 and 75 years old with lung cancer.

CDR3 in amino acids: CASGRGGIQETQYF. CDR3 DNA sequence: TGTGCCAGCGGGCGCGGGGGGATCCAAGAGACCCAGTACTTC. The chain is built from TRBV27 and TRBJ2-5; TRBD2 matches 8 bases. The ends lost 8 bases at V and 1 base at J; junction bases unmatched: 6. Germline CDR1 is MNHEY and CDR2 is SMNVEV (reference sequence). This CDR3 contains 14 residues.

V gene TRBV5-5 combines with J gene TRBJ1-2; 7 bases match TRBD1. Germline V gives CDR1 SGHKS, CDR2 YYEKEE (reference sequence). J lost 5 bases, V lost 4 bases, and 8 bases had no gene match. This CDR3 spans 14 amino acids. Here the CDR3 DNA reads TGTGCCAGCAGCGCAGGGACAGAATTTTATGGCTACACCTTC. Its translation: CASSAGTEFYGYTF.

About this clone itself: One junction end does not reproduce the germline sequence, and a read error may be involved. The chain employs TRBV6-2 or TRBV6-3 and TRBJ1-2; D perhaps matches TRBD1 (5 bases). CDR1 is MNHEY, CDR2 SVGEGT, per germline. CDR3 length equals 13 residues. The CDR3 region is CASSYRDYDGSAF. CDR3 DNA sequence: TGTGCCAGCAGTTACCGGGACTATGATGGTTCCGCCTTC.

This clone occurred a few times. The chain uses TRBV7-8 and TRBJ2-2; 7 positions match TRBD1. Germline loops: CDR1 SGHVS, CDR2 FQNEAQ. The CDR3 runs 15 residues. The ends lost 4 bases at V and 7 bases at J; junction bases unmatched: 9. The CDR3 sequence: CASSSQGKGSGELFF. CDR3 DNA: TGTGCCAGCAGCTCACAGGGGAAGGGAAGCGGGGAGCTGTTTTTT.

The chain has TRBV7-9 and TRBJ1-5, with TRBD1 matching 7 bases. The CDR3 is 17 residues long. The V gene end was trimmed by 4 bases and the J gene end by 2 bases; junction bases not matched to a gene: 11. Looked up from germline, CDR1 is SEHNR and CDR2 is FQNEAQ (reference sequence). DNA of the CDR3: TGTGCCAGCAGCTCATACAGGGGAGGTGTTGGCAATCAGCCCCAGCATTTT. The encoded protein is CASSSYRGGVGNQPQHF.

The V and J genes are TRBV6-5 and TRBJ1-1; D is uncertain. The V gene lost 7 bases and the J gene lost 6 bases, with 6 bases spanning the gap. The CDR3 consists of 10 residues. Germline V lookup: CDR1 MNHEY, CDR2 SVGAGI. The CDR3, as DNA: TGTGCCAGCACGCGCGCTGAAGCTTTCTTT. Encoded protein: CASTRAEAFF.

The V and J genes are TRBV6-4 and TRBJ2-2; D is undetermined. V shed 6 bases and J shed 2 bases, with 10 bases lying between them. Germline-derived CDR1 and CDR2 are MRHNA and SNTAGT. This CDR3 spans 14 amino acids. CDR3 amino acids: CASSVLGNTGELFF. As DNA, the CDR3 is TGTGCCAGCAGCGTCCTGGGAAACACCGGGGAGCTGTTTTTT.

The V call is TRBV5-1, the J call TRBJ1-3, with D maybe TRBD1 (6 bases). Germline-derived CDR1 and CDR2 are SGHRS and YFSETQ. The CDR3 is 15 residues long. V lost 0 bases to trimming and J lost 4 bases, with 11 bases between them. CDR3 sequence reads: CASSLDAGAGNTIYF. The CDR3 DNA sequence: TGCGCCAGCAGCTTGGATGCAGGGGCCGGAAACACCATATATTTT.

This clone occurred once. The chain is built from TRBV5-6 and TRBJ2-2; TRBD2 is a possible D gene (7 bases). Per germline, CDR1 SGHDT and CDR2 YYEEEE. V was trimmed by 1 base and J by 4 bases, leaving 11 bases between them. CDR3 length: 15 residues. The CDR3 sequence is CASSLYGGRTGELFF. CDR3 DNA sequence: TGTGCCAGCAGCTTGTACGGGGGGCGCACCGGGGAGCTGTTTTTT.

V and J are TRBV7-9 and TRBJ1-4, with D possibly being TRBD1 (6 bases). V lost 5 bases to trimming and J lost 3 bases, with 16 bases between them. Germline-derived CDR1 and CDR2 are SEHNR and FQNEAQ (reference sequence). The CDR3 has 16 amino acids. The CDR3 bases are TGTGCCAGCAGCCGACAGGAGGATCGGCCTAATGAAAAACTGTTTTTT. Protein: CASSRQEDRPNEKLFF.

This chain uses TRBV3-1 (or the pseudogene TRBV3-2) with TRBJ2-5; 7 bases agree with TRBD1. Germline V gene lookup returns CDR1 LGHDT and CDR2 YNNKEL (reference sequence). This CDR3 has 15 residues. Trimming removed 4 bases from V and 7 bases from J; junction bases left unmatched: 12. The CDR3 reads CASSPWGDREGTQYF. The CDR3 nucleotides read TGTGCCAGCAGCCCCTGGGGCGACAGGGAAGGGACCCAGTACTTC.

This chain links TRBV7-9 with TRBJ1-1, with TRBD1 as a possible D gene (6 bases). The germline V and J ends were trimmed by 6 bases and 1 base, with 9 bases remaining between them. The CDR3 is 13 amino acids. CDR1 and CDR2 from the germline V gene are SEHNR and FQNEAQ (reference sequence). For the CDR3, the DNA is TGTGCCAGCAGTTTGGGACAGAACACTGAAGCTTTCTTT. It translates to CASSLGQNTEAFF.

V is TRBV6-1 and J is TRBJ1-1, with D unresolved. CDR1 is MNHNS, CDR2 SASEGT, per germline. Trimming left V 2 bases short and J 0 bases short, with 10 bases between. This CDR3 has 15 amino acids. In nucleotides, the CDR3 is TGTGCCAGCAGTGAAAGGACGGTTATGAACACTGAAGCTTTCTTT. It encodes CASSERTVMNTEAFF.

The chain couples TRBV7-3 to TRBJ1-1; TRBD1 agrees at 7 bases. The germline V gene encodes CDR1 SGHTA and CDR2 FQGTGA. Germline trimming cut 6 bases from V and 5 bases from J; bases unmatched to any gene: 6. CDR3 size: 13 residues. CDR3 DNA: TGTGCCAGCAGGTCGACAGGGAGGACTGAAGCTTTCTTT. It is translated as CASRSTGRTEAFF.

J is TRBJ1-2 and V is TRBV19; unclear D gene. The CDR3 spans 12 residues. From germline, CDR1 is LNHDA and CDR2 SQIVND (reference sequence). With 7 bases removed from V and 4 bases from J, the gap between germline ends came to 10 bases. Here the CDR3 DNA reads TGTGCCAGTATCGGGAACCTCTATGGCTACACCTTC. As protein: CASIGNLYGYTF. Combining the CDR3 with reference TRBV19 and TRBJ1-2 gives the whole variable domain DGGITQSPKYLFRKEGQNVTLSCEQNLNHDAMYWYRQDPGQGLRLIYYSQIVNDFQKGDIAEGYSVSREKKESFPLTVTSAQKNPTAFYLCASIGNLYGYTFGSGTRLTVV.

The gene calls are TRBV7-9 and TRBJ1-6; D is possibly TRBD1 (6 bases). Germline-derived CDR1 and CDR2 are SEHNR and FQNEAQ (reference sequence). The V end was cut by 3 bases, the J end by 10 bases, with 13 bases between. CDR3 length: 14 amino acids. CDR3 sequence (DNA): TGTGCCAGCAGCTTGACAGGAGATCACTCACCCCTCCACTTT. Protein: CASSLTGDHSPLHF. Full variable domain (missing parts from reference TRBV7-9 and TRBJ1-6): DTGVSQNPRHKITKRGQNVTFRCDPISEHNRLYWYRQTLGQGPEFLTYFQNEAQLEKSRLLSDRFSAERPKGSFSTLEIQRTEQGDSAMYLCASSLTGDHSPLHFGNGTRLTVT.

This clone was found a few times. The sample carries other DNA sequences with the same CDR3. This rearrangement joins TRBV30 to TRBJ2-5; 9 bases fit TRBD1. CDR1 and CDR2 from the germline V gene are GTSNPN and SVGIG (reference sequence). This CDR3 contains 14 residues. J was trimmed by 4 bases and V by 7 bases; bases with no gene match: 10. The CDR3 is CALITGGGGETQYF. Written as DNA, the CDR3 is TGTGCCTTAATCACAGGGGGCGGGGGAGAGACCCAGTACTTC. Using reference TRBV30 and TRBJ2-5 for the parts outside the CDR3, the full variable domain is SQTIHQWPATLVQPVGSPLSLECTVEGTSNPNLYWYRQAAGRGLQLLFYSVGIGQISSEVPQNLSASRPQDRQFILSSKKLLLSDSGFYLCALITGGGGETQYFGPGTRLLVL.

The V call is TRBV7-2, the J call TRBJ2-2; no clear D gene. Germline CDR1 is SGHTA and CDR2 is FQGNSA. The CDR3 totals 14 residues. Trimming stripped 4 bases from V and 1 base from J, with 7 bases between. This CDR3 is CASSSTWNTGELFF. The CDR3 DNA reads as TGTGCCAGCAGCTCGACTTGGAACACCGGGGAGCTGTTTTTT.

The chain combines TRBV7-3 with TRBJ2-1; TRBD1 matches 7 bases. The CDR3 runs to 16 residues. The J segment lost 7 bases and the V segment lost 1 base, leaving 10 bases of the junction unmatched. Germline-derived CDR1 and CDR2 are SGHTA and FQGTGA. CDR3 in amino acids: CASSLNDRATRNEQFF. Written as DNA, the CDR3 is TGTGCCAGCAGCTTAAACGACAGGGCGACAAGAAATGAGCAGTTCTTC.

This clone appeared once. The CDR3 coding sequence is TGTGCCAGCAGTTTATCGCTAGCGGGGCCAAGTGAGCAGTTCTTC. As protein: CASSLSLAGPSEQFF. The gene calls are TRBV27 and TRBJ2-1, with 9 nucleotides matching TRBD2. CDR1 and CDR2 (germline): MNHEY, SMNVEV (reference sequence). CDR3 size: 15 residues. J lost 9 bases, V lost 0 bases, and 6 bases had no gene match.